These T cell receptor beta chains were read from a single sample in a study of T cell responses to AZD1222 COVID-19 vaccine. The protocol was immunoSEQ multiplex PCR, while the TCRdb copy is restricted to in-frame clones and leaves out a portion. There are tens of thousands of clones in the sample; 87% occur only once, and approximately 10% lies in the top ten. The sequencing used peripheral blood, collected 28 days after the second AZD1222 dose. Every receptor here comes from an adult who received the AZD1222 COVID-19 vaccine. Each CDR3 is given with its conserved first and last residue. The order of the fields is CDR3 DNA, CDR3 protein, D gene, V gene, J gene, clone size. The D gene is left open where the match is weak. Clone size is shown for a subset of rows, as once, few, many or a class of expanded clone.

CDR3nt: TGTGCCAGCAGTCAGACGGGACAGGGGTTTGAAGCTTTCTTT; CDR3aa: CASSQTGQGFEAFF; d_gene: TRBD1; v_gene: TRBV28; j_gene: TRBJ1-1; abundance: .
CDR3nt: TGCGCCAGCAGCTTGGTCGGGGCCTCTGGAAACACCATATATTTT; CDR3aa: CASSLVGASGNTIYF; d_gene: .; v_gene: TRBV5-1; j_gene: TRBJ1-3; abundance: .
CDR3nt: TGTGCCAGCAAAGCGCTAGCGGGGGAAGAGACCCAGTACTTC; CDR3aa: CASKALAGEETQYF; d_gene: TRBD2; v_gene: TRBV27; j_gene: TRBJ2-5; abundance: .
CDR3nt: TGTGCCAGCAGCGCCGGACAGGGGGACTACGAGCAGTACTTC; CDR3aa: CASSAGQGDYEQYF; d_gene: TRBD1; v_gene: TRBV9; j_gene: TRBJ2-7; abundance: .
CDR3nt: TGTGCCAGCAACCTCAACAGGGGACCCTACGAGCAGTACTTC; CDR3aa: CASNLNRGPYEQYF; d_gene: TRBD1; v_gene: TRBV5-6; j_gene: TRBJ2-7; abundance: once
CDR3nt: TGTGCCACCAGTGACCCTGACTCCTACACCGGGGAGCTGTTTTTT; CDR3aa: CATSDPDSYTGELFF; d_gene: .; v_gene: TRBV24-1; j_gene: TRBJ2-2; abundance: few
CDR3nt: TGTGCCACCAGCAGAGACCGCAGCTCCTACAATGAGCAGTTCTTC; CDR3aa: CATSRDRSSYNEQFF; d_gene: .; v_gene: TRBV15; j_gene: TRBJ2-1; abundance: few
CDR3nt: TGTGCCAGCTCAGCACAGGCCACTGAAGCTTTCTTT; CDR3aa: CASSAQATEAFF; d_gene: .; v_gene: TRBV18; j_gene: TRBJ1-1; abundance: .
CDR3nt: TGTGCCAGCAGCCTAAGTGGGAATCGCTATGGCTACACCTTC; CDR3aa: CASSLSGNRYGYTF; d_gene: .; v_gene: TRBV7-2; j_gene: TRBJ1-2; abundance: .
CDR3nt: TGTGCCAGCAGCTATGGACAGTACGAGCAGTACTTC; CDR3aa: CASSYGQYEQYF; d_gene: .; v_gene: TRBV7-2; j_gene: TRBJ2-7; abundance: .
CDR3nt: TGTGCCAGCAGCAAGCCGGGACAGGGGGCCTTAGGTGAGCAGTTCTTC; CDR3aa: CASSKPGQGALGEQFF; d_gene: TRBD1; v_gene: TRBV6-2/TRBV6-3; j_gene: TRBJ2-1; abundance: once
CDR3nt: TGTGCCAGCAGCCAAGCGCGGGGGCTTAACTATGGCTACACCTTC; CDR3aa: CASSQARGLNYGYTF; d_gene: .; v_gene: TRBV4-2; j_gene: TRBJ1-2; abundance: .
CDR3nt: TGTGCCACCAGTGATTTGCCTAGCGGGCGACTCAAAGAGACCCAGTACTTC; CDR3aa: CATSDLPSGRLKETQYF; d_gene: TRBD2; v_gene: TRBV24-1; j_gene: TRBJ2-5; abundance: .
CDR3nt: TGTGCCAGCAGTTCGTATACAGGGATTGAAGCTTTCTTT; CDR3aa: CASSSYTGIEAFF; d_gene: .; v_gene: TRBV12-3/TRBV12-4; j_gene: TRBJ1-1; abundance: once
CDR3nt: TGTGCCAGTAGTGCCCTTAGCGGGGGGCGTCGTAATGAGCAGTTCTTC; CDR3aa: CASSALSGGRRNEQFF; d_gene: TRBD2; v_gene: TRBV19; j_gene: TRBJ2-1; abundance: .
CDR3nt: TGTGCCAGCACCCACCGGGACAGCCAAGAGACCCAGTACTTC; CDR3aa: CASTHRDSQETQYF; d_gene: TRBD1; v_gene: TRBV2; j_gene: TRBJ2-5; abundance: .
CDR3nt: TGTGCCAGCAGGCCGACAGGGGATGGAAACACCATATATTTT; CDR3aa: CASRPTGDGNTIYF; d_gene: TRBD1; v_gene: TRBV6-5; j_gene: TRBJ1-3; abundance: .
CDR3nt: TGTGCCAGTAGGGACAGGGAGCGATACGAGCAGTACTTC; CDR3aa: CASRDRERYEQYF; d_gene: TRBD1; v_gene: TRBV19; j_gene: TRBJ2-7; abundance: few
CDR3nt: TGTGCCAGCAGCGTAGGGGGAGGGGGAGCCTACGAGCAGTACTTC; CDR3aa: CASSVGGGGAYEQYF; d_gene: .; v_gene: TRBV9; j_gene: TRBJ2-7; abundance: .
CDR3nt: TGTGCCAGTACCACTAACAAACAGATTACTGAAGCTTTCTTT; CDR3aa: CASTTNKQITEAFF; d_gene: .; v_gene: TRBV19; j_gene: TRBJ1-1; abundance: .
CDR3nt: TGCGCCAGCAGCGGGGGTAGCTCTGGGGCCAACGTCCTGACTTTC; CDR3aa: CASSGGSSGANVLTF; d_gene: .; v_gene: TRBV5-1; j_gene: TRBJ2-6; abundance: .
CDR3nt: TGTGCCAGCGGCCTACTGAACACCGGGGAGCTGTTTTTT; CDR3aa: CASGLLNTGELFF; d_gene: .; v_gene: TRBV9; j_gene: TRBJ2-2; abundance: .
CDR3nt: TGTGCCAGTAGTGACCAACAGGGAGCGTCCTACAATGAGCAGTTCTTC; CDR3aa: CASSDQQGASYNEQFF; d_gene: .; v_gene: TRBV19; j_gene: TRBJ2-1; abundance: .
CDR3nt: TGTGCCAGCAGCTCAAAGGGAGCCGCGAACACCGGGGAGCTGTTTTTT; CDR3aa: CASSSKGAANTGELFF; d_gene: .; v_gene: TRBV11-3; j_gene: TRBJ2-2; abundance: .
CDR3nt: TGTGCCAGCTCACCTCCGGGACGCCCGCAAGAGACCCAGTACTTC; CDR3aa: CASSPPGRPQETQYF; d_gene: .; v_gene: TRBV18; j_gene: TRBJ2-5; abundance: .
CDR3nt: TGCGCCAGCAGCTTGGGGGACAAGAATCAGCCCCAGCATTTT; CDR3aa: CASSLGDKNQPQHF; d_gene: .; v_gene: TRBV5-1; j_gene: TRBJ1-5; abundance: .
CDR3nt: TGTGCCAGTAGTATCCCCCCGGGACAGGGCACCGGGGAGCTGTTTTTT; CDR3aa: CASSIPPGQGTGELFF; d_gene: TRBD1; v_gene: TRBV19; j_gene: TRBJ2-2; abundance: .
CDR3nt: TGCGCCAGCAGCTTGGAAGGGAGGCCCCTTAACTATGGCTACACCTTC; CDR3aa: CASSLEGRPLNYGYTF; d_gene: .; v_gene: TRBV5-1; j_gene: TRBJ1-2; abundance: .
CDR3nt: TGTGCCAGCAGCCCGAGCCCTCTACAGGGCCTCTCCTACGAGCAGTACTTC; CDR3aa: CASSPSPLQGLSYEQYF; d_gene: .; v_gene: TRBV9; j_gene: TRBJ2-7; abundance: .
CDR3nt: TGTGCCAGCCACATAGGGGCTGACCTTATGCCCCAGCATTTT; CDR3aa: CASHIGADLMPQHF; d_gene: .; v_gene: TRBV6-5; j_gene: TRBJ1-5; abundance: .
CDR3nt: TGTGCCAGCAGCCCCACAGGGGGCCACTATGGCTACACCTTC; CDR3aa: CASSPTGGHYGYTF; d_gene: TRBD1; v_gene: TRBV7-2; j_gene: TRBJ1-2; abundance: once
CDR3nt: TGTGCCACCAGCAGAGATTTCACAGGGGGCCGATATGGCTACACCTTC; CDR3aa: CATSRDFTGGRYGYTF; d_gene: TRBD1; v_gene: TRBV15; j_gene: TRBJ1-2; abundance: .
CDR3nt: TGTGCCAGCAGCTTTTACTTAAACACTGAAGCTTTCTTT; CDR3aa: CASSFYLNTEAFF; d_gene: .; v_gene: TRBV5-6; j_gene: TRBJ1-1; abundance: .
CDR3nt: TGTGCCAGCAGCCAACGTGGGAGCACTAATGAAAAACTGTTTTTT; CDR3aa: CASSQRGSTNEKLFF; d_gene: .; v_gene: TRBV4-2; j_gene: TRBJ1-4; abundance: .
CDR3nt: TGTGCCAGCAGTTACTCGATGGGACCTACCGGCGATAATTCACCCCTCCACTTT; CDR3aa: CASSYSMGPTGDNSPLHF; d_gene: .; v_gene: TRBV6-2/TRBV6-3; j_gene: TRBJ1-6; abundance: once
CDR3nt: TGTGCCAGCAGCTCCAGTTCCTACGAGCAGTACTTC; CDR3aa: CASSSSSYEQYF; d_gene: .; v_gene: TRBV11-2; j_gene: TRBJ2-7; abundance: .
CDR3nt: TGTGCCAGCAGGACAGGGTTGAGCTCTGGAAACACCATATATTTT; CDR3aa: CASRTGLSSGNTIYF; d_gene: TRBD1; v_gene: TRBV6-5; j_gene: TRBJ1-3; abundance: few